This T cell receptor beta chain was obtained from a study of control samples from healthy donors and cancer patients. This clone was found once. Sequenced by immunoSEQ multiplex PCR; TCRdb stores in-frame clones only, minus some. This sample carries 150,000 to 200,000 clones, over 85% of them seen once, and the ten largest clones take 8.5%. This CDR3 comprises 14 residues. V lost 7 bases, J lost 6 bases, and 6 bases stayed unmatched. CDR1 is SNHLY and CDR2 is FYNNEI in the germline V gene. Sequences were obtained from blood. The clonotype comes from a woman in her thirties or forties in good health. The chain combines TRBV2 with TRBJ2-1; 10 bases fit TRBD2. Here the CDR3 DNA reads TGTGCCAGCACGGAAGCGGGAGGGCGCAATGAGCAGTTCTTC. This gives the protein CASTEAGGRNEQFF.